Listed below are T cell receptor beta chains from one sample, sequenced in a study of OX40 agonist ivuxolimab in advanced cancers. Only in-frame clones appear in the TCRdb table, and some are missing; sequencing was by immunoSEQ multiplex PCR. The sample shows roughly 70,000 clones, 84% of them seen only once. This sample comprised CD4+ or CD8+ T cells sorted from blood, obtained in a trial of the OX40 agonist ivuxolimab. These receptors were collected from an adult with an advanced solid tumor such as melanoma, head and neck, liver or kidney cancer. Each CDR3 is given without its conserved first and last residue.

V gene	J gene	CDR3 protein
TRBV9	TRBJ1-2	ASSVATDVFYGYT
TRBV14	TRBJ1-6	ASSQYLSGVGLKNSPLH
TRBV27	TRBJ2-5	ASSSKRSRKTQY
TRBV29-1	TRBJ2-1	SVEGVRRRGNEQF
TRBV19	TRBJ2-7	ASSYRGGSYEQY
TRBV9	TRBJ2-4	ASSRWDRGLAKNIQY
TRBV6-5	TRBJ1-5	ASSNAGVGNQPQH
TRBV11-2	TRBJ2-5	ASHIAGGFRETQY
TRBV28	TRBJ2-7	ASSLGARGDQY
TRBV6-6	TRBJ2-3	ASSYSIAVTDTQY
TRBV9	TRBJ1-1	ASSRTAMNTEAF
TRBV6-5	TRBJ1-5	ASSYSGQGGQPQH
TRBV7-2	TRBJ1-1	ASSLALPTEAF
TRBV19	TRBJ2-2	ATKGRQYTGELF
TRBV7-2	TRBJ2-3	ASSLEASGGADTQY
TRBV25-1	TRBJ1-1	ASSERTGGGKEAF
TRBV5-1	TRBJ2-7	ASSLTGKEEQY
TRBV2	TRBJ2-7	ANRDRDYEQY
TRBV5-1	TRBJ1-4	ASSTGHPNEKLF
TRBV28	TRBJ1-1	ASRALGANTEAF
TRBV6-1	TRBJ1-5	ASSDGRDHQPQH
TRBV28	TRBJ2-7	ASREVGLAAIEQY
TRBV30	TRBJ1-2	AWIRQPSCA
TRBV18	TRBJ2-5	ASSPRRADPGQETQY
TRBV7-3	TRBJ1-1	ASRGGRVNTEAF
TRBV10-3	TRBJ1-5	ATSIGPPQPQH
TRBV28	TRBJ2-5	ASSLRGRGKTQY
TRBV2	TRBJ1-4	ASSGQGVANEKLF
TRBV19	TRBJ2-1	ASSSDRGRYNEQF
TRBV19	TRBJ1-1	ASSTGTGALEAF
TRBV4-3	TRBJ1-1	ASSQDLAGNTEAF
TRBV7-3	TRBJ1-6	ASSLGTGYSPLH